This TCR beta chain was sequenced during a study of CD8 T cells in Susac syndrome. The control group consisted of healthy donors matched for age and sex. Negative isolation yielded CD8+ and CD4+ T cells; FACS enriched TEMRA cells. The germline gives CDR1 SQVTM, CDR2 ANQGSEA. The CDR3 extends over 12 amino acids. The V end was cut by 8 bases, the J end by 8 bases, with 18 bases between. Reverse transcription of roughly 0.5 to 1 ug RNA used random hexamers. The immunoSEQ assay covered 54 Vbeta and 13 Jbeta segments for CDR3. TCRdb itself ran the immunoSEQ multiplex PCR reads through MiXCR, one entry per CDR3 protein. The sample records some 100,000 distinct CDR3 sequences, about 96% being singletons.

The sequenced sample consisted of CD4+ T cells from PBMCs. The chain couples TRBV29-1 to TRBJ1-2, with D possibly being TRBD1 (6 bases). The sequence came from a human donor in good health. CDR3 nucleotides: TGCAGCTCATCAGGGGACCTAGGAGGCTACACCTTC. Translating gives CSSSGDLGGYTF.